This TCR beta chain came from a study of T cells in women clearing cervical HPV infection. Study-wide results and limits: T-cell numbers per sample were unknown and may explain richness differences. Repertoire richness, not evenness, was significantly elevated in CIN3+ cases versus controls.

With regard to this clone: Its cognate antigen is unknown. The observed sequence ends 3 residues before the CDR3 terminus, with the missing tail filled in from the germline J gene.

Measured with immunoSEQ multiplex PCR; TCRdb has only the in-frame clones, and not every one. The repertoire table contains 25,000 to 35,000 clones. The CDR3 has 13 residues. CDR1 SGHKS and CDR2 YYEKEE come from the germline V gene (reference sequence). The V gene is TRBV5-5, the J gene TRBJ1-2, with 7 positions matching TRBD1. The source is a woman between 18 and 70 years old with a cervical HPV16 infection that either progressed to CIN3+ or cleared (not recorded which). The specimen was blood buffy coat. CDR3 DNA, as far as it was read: TGTGCCAGCAGCGGACAGGACTCCTACGAC. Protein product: CASSGQDSYD. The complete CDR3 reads CASSGQDSYDYTF.